This is a list of T cell receptor beta chains from one sample in a study of blood T cell repertoires in COVID-19. Using immunoSEQ multiplex PCR, the repertoire was profiled, and TCRdb retains in-frame clones only, with some absent. The table records 350,000 or so clones, almost 90% of them present only once. The material sequenced was PBMCs or T cells enriched from blood (not recorded which). Source of these receptors: a woman in her 30s who had been exposed to COVID-19. CDR3s leave out the opening cysteine and the closing phenylalanine or tryptophan.

v_gene	CDR3aa
TRBV30	AGRRGAGNTIY
TRBV6-5	ASREGATEQF
TRBV9	ASSVGVREGSTDTQY
TRBV7-3	ASSLGREEPQH
TRBV20-1	SAPRQNEQY
TRBV14	ASSQAPSGRREQF
TRBV5-1	ASSVKPGGDTEAF
TRBV29-1	SVLRTVNSGANVLT
TRBV28	ASSKVGLTEAF
TRBV5-1	ASSFSRDNYEQY
TRBV30	AWSVRLDNYGYT
TRBV2	ASILNPGQGGIGELF
TRBV5-1	ASSLKDSRNTIY
TRBV3-1/TRBV3-2	ASSQEVFAGRYEQY
TRBV27	ASIGGGGGYNEQF
TRBV3-1/TRBV3-2	ASSQQGSSYNEQF
TRBV27	ASMNIAGLGSYEQY
TRBV19	ASMDRVNTEAF
TRBV11-3	ASSGRGTSINEQF
TRBV19	ASSGGVRQPQH
TRBV13	ASSTGQGGDQPQH
TRBV6-5	ASSYSSGSSHEQY
TRBV28	ASTVGRGRGYT
TRBV13	ASSLGGADTQY
TRBV19	AIRGQGWDGYT
TRBV7-2	ASSRDSTNYGYT
TRBV28	ASNPPRQGALNSPLH
TRBV18	ASSPNTGASHEQF
TRBV18	ASSGGQDYEQY
TRBV12-3/TRBV12-4	ASSLASTGELF
TRBV7-9	ASSLSGGDEKLF
TRBV15	ATSRVGTEDEQF
TRBV5-1	ASSFGRKSSYEQY
TRBV27	ASSLSYNSPLH
TRBV27	ASRPGLGEQF
TRBV12-3/TRBV12-4	ASSLGTTYEQY
TRBV21-1	ASSKVRQGAHGNTIY
TRBV2	ASSESWTARNSPLH
TRBV25-1	ASSEGQGYT
TRBV12-3/TRBV12-4	ASSPQAELF
TRBV6-5	ASRNGDSAYEQY
TRBV20-1	SASPPDRGTNQPQH